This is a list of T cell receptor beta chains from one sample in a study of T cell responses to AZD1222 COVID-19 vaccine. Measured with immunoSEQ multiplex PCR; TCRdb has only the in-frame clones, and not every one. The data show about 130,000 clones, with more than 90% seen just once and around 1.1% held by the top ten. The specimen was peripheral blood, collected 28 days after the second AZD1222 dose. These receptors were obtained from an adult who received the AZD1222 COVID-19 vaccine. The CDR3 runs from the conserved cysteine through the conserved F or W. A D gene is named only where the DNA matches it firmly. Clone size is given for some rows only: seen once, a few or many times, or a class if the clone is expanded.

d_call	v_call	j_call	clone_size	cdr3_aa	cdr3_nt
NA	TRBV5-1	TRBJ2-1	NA	CASSLVAQGFDEQFF	TGCGCCAGCAGCTTGGTAGCCCAGGGGTTCGATGAGCAGTTCTTC
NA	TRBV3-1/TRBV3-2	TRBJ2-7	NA	CASSQGNEQYF	TGTGCCAGCAGCCAGGGGAACGAGCAGTACTTC
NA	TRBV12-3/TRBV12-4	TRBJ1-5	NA	CASSLAGNQPQHF	TGTGCCAGCAGTTTAGCGGGGAATCAGCCCCAGCATTTT
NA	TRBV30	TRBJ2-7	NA	CAWSPDRYPYEQYF	TGTGCCTGGAGTCCGGACCGATACCCCTACGAGCAGTACTTC
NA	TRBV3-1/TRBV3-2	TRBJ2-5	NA	CASSRRGMETQYF	TGTGCCAGCAGCCGGAGGGGGATGGAGACCCAGTACTTC
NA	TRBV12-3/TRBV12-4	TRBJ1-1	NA	CASSLAPEAFF	TGTGCCAGCAGTTTAGCGCCTGAAGCTTTCTTT
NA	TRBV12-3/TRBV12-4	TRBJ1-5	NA	CASSLSPQPQHF	TGTGCCAGCAGTTTAAGTCCTCAGCCCCAGCATTTT
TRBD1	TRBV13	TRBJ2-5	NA	CASSSRPTGERTQYF	TGTGCCAGCAGCTCCCGACCTACAGGGGAGCGGACCCAGTACTTC
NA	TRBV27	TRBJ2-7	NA	CASSFHGKVAYEQYF	TGTGCCAGCAGTTTTCATGGCAAAGTAGCCTACGAGCAGTACTTC
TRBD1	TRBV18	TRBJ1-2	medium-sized	CASSGTAIYGYTF	TGTGCCAGCTCGGGGACAGCTATCTATGGCTACACCTTC
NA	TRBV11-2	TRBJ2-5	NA	CASSLEGPGETQYF	TGTGCCAGCAGCTTAGAGGGGCCGGGGGAGACCCAGTACTTC
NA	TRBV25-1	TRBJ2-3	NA	CATRGWGATDTQYF	TGTGCCACCCGAGGGTGGGGGGCCACAGATACGCAGTATTTT
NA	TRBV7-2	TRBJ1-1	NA	CASSLAGDPPEAFF	TGTGCCAGCAGCCTGGCAGGGGATCCCCCTGAAGCTTTCTTT
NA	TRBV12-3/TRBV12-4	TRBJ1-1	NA	CASSFRMNTEAFF	TGTGCCAGCAGTTTCCGAATGAACACTGAAGCTTTCTTT
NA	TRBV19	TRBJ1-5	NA	CASSIAGNNQPQHF	TGTGCCAGTAGTATTGCGGGGAACAATCAGCCCCAGCATTTT
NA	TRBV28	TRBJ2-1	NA	CASSLSGVREVTNEQFF	TGTGCCAGCAGTTTGAGTGGTGTCCGGGAAGTTACCAATGAGCAGTTCTTC
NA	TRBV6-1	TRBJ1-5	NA	CASSEGYQPQHF	TGTGCCAGCAGTGAAGGATATCAGCCCCAGCATTTT
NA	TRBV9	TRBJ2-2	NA	CASSVGSRTGELFF	TGTGCCAGCAGCGTAGGTTCCAGGACTGGGGAGCTGTTTTTT
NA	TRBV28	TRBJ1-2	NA	CASSHRGRGYTF	TGTGCCAGTTCCCATAGGGGCCGTGGCTACACCTTC
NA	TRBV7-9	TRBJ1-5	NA	CASSRAGNQPQHF	TGTGCCAGCAGCCGAGCAGGAAATCAGCCCCAGCATTTT
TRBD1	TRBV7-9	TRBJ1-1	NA	CASRGGQGRTEAFF	TGTGCCAGCAGAGGCGGACAGGGGCGAACTGAAGCTTTCTTT
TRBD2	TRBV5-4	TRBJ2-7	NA	CASSPERGASYEQYF	TGTGCCAGCAGCCCCGAGCGGGGGGCTTCCTACGAGCAGTACTTC
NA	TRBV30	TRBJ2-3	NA	CAWSRDHGADTQYF	TGTGCCTGGAGTCGGGACCATGGGGCAGATACGCAGTATTTT
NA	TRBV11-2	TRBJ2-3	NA	CASSPSQGRSTDTQYF	TGTGCCAGCAGCCCATCACAGGGAAGGAGCACAGATACGCAGTATTTT
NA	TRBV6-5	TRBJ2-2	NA	CASTIEGGTGELFF	TGTGCCAGCACAATAGAGGGGGGCACCGGGGAGCTGTTTTTT
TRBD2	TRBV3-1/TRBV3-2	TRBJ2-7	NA	CASSPEPGGYEQYF	TGTGCCAGCAGCCCAGAGCCGGGGGGTTACGAGCAGTACTTC
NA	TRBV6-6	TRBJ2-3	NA	CASSYSPSNTDTQYF	TGTGCCAGCAGTTACTCCCCCTCTAACACAGATACGCAGTATTTT
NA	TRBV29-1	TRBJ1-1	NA	CSVEAGWPNTEAFF	TGCAGCGTTGAAGCAGGGTGGCCGAACACTGAAGCTTTCTTT
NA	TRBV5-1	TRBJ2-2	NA	CASTLNFGGELFF	TGCGCCAGCACACTGAACTTTGGCGGGGAGCTGTTTTTT
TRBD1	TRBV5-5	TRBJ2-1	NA	CASSLGGTGPPYNEQFF	TGTGCCAGCAGCTTGGGGGGGACAGGGCCACCATACAATGAGCAGTTCTTC
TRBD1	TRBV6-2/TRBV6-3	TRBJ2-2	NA	CASSLTGTGPTGELFF	TGTGCCAGCAGTTTAACCGGGACAGGGCCTACCGGGGAGCTGTTTTTT
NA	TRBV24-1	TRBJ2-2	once	CATSDFRGNTGELFF	TGTGCCACCAGTGATTTTCGGGGAAACACCGGGGAGCTGTTTTTT
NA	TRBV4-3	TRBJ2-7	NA	CASSKDGYEQYF	TGCGCCAGCAGTAAGGACGGCTACGAGCAGTACTTC
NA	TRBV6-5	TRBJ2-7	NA	CASSPGPFEQYF	TGTGCCAGCAGTCCGGGGCCGTTCGAGCAGTACTTC
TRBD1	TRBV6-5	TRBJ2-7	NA	CASSSWTGAAYEQYF	TGTGCCAGCAGTTCATGGACAGGGGCCGCCTACGAGCAGTACTTC
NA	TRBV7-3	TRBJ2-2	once	CASSLTEGSTGELFF	TGTGCCAGCAGCTTAACGGAGGGGTCCACCGGGGAGCTGTTTTTT
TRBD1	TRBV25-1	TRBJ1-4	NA	CASSGVHPGQHNEKLFF	TGTGCCAGCAGTGGAGTCCATCCGGGACAGCATAATGAAAAACTGTTTTTT
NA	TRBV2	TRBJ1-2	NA	CASSDPGAYGYTF	TGTGCCAGCAGTGATCCGGGGGCGTATGGCTACACCTTC
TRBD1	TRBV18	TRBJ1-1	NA	CASSSGQGYTEAFF	TGTGCCAGCTCCTCCGGACAGGGTTATACTGAAGCTTTCTTT
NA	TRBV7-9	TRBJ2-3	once	CASRPSVGGISTDTQYF	TGTGCCAGCAGACCTAGTGTCGGGGGAATTAGCACAGATACGCAGTATTTT
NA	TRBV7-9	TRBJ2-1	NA	CASSPRVRTIEQFF	TGTGCCAGCAGCCCCCGGGTCCGGACAATTGAGCAGTTCTTC
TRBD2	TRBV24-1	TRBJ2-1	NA	CATSLGSGSVEQFF	TGTGCCACCAGTCTGGGTAGCGGGAGTGTTGAGCAGTTCTTC
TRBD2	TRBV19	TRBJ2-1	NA	CASRDSGLAGGLYNEQFF	TGTGCCAGTAGGGACTCTGGGCTAGCGGGAGGACTATACAATGAGCAGTTCTTC
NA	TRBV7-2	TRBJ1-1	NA	CASSLAGSGTEAFF	TGTGCCAGCAGCTTAGCAGGGAGTGGGACTGAAGCTTTCTTT
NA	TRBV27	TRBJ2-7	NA	CASGRVRGGEQYF	TGTGCCAGCGGAAGGGTTAGGGGAGGAGAACAGTACTTC
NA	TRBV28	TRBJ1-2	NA	CASSRGDYGYTF	TGTGCCAGCAGCCGCGGGGACTATGGCTACACCTTC
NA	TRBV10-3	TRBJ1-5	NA	CAISVSGKNQPQHF	TGTGCCATCAGTGTTTCGGGGAAGAATCAGCCCCAGCATTTT
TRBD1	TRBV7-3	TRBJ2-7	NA	CASSLDRGSEQYF	TGTGCCAGCAGCCTGGACAGGGGATCGGAGCAGTACTTC
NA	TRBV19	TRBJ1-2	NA	CASSAGATGYTF	TGTGCCAGTTCGGCAGGGGCGACGGGCTACACCTTC
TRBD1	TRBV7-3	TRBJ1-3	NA	CASTLGMGQTRSGNTIYF	TGTGCCAGCACCCTAGGCATGGGACAGACTCGCTCTGGAAACACCATATATTTT
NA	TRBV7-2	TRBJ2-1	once	CASSWGGAYYNEQFF	TGTGCCAGCAGCTGGGGCGGGGCTTACTACAATGAGCAGTTCTTC
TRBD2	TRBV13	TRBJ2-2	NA	CASSSAGPHAGELFF	TGTGCCAGCAGCTCAGCGGGACCGCACGCCGGGGAGCTGTTTTTT
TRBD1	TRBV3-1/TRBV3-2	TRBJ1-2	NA	CASSRDRGGYTF	TGTGCCAGCAGCCGAGACAGGGGCGGCTACACCTTC
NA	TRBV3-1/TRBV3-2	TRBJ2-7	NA	CASSQDPTNYEQYF	TGTGCCAGCAGCCAAGATCCAACTAACTACGAGCAGTACTTC
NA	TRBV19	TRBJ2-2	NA	CASTLVAGELFF	TGTGCCAGTACTTTAGTAGCCGGGGAGCTGTTTTTT